These 9 T cell receptor beta chains originate from one sample sequenced in a study of identical twins. TCRdb reanalysed the 5' RACE reads using MiXCR and keeps one entry per CDR3 protein. Among 1.5 million to 2 million distinct CDR3 sequences listed, under 35% were seen once. The material sequenced was cord blood. The receptor source for this set is a newborn girl in good health.

V usage is TRBV20-1 and J usage is TRBJ2-1; 10 nucleotides line up with TRBD2. CDR3 length equals 19 residues. Germline loops: CDR1 DFQATT, CDR2 SNEGSKA (reference sequence). With V trimmed by 0 bases and J by 6 bases, 17 bases remained unmatched. CDR3 residues: CSARDRGKVWTSGSNEQFF. In DNA form, the CDR3 reads TGCAGTGCTAGAGATCGTGGAAAGGTATGGACTAGCGGAAGCAATGAGCAGTTCTTC.

This clonotype came up a few times. The gene calls are TRBV20-1 and TRBJ2-7, with TRBD2 matching 9 bases. The CDR3 contains 16 residues. The germline gives CDR1 DFQATT, CDR2 SNEGSKA (reference sequence). The V segment lost 6 bases and the J segment 3 bases; nucleotides outside the gene matches: 15. CDR3 sequence (DNA): TGCAGTGCCAAATCTCGGACTAGCGAGAACCGCTACGAGCAGTACTTC. This translates into CSAKSRTSENRYEQYF.

This chain uses TRBV29-1 with TRBJ1-5; weak D call: TRBD1 (6 bases). Deletions cut 4 bases from V and 1 base from J, with 20 bases between. This CDR3 is built from 17 residues. Looked up from germline, CDR1 is SQVTM and CDR2 is ANQGSEA. CDR3 bases: TGCAGCGTTGGGGGTAGCAGGGGTGGATCGAGCAATCAGCCCCAGCATTTT. It specifies CSVGGSRGGSSNQPQHF.

This clonotype was picked up a small number of times. This chain joins TRBV18 and TRBJ2-1; maybe TRBD2 (5 bases). From germline, CDR1 is KGHSH and CDR2 LQKENI. V dropped 0 bases and J dropped 2 bases, with 5 bases sitting between them. The CDR3 contains 14 residues. DNA of the CDR3: TGTGCCAGCTCACCACCGAGGGCCTACAATGAGCAGTTCTTC. Its translation is CASSPPRAYNEQFF.

Concerning this clonotype itself: The junction departs from the called germline gene at one end, perhaps through a read error. V usage is TRBV4-1 and J usage is TRBJ2-7, with TRBD2 matching 7 bases. Germline CDR1 and CDR2: MGHRA and YSYEKL. This CDR3 comprises 16 residues. The chain's CDR3 is CACSQGLRGNSYEQYF. The CDR3 DNA is TGCGCCTGCAGCCAAGGTCTGCGGGGGAACTCCTACGAGCAGTACTTC.

This clonotype has a handful of counts. The CDR3 loop reads CASSFGGRVVDTQYF. The CDR3 nucleotides read TGTGCCAGCAGTTTTGGAGGCAGGGTGGTAGATACGCAGTATTTT. V and J are TRBV28 and TRBJ2-3; either TRBD1 or TRBD2 may fit D (5 bases each). V gave up 3 bases and J gave up 5 bases, with 15 bases separating them. This CDR3 is built from 15 residues. Germline-derived CDR1 and CDR2 are MDHEN and SYDVKM.

The V gene is TRBV5-1, the J gene TRBJ1-4, with 7 bases fitting TRBD1. Germline CDR1 is SGHRS and CDR2 is YFSETQ. Losses at the gene ends were 1 base for V and 7 bases for J; bases not matched to a gene: 7. The CDR3 loop spans 15 amino acids. The CDR3 protein is CASSLLGTAAEKLFF. In DNA form, the CDR3 reads TGCGCCAGCAGCTTGTTAGGGACAGCGGCTGAAAAACTGTTTTTT.

The table lists this clonotype with a few counts. The CDR3 here is CASSEWSGRLFRYEQYF. Here the CDR3 DNA reads TGTGCCAGCAGTGAATGGAGCGGGAGGCTCTTCAGATACGAGCAGTACTTC. V is TRBV25-1 and J is TRBJ2-7, with 9 bases lining up with TRBD2. CDR3 size: 17 residues. Per germline, CDR1 MGHDK and CDR2 SYGVNS. J gave up 4 bases and V 1 base, and 11 bases lay outside the gene matches.

The chain joins TRBV29-1 to TRBJ2-6; D not certain. Trimming removed 7 bases from V and 1 base from J, with 11 bases in between. The CDR3 is 14 residues long. Per the germline V gene, CDR1 is SQVTM and CDR2 is ANQGSEA. The CDR3 reads CSAQRLSGANVLTF. In DNA form, the CDR3 reads TGCAGCGCGCAACGGCTGTCTGGGGCCAACGTCCTGACTTTC.